This T cell receptor (beta chain) was identified in a study of blood T cell repertoires in COVID-19. The study drew participants aged about 18 to 89 years from about two dozen US areas. Only in-frame clones appear in the TCRdb table, and some are missing; sequencing was by immunoSEQ multiplex PCR. The sample holds 300,000 or so clones; roughly 90% are singletons and the top ten take 0.9% to 1.2%. Per germline, CDR1 LGHDT and CDR2 YNNKEL (reference sequence). Trimming took 0 bases from V and 2 from J, leaving 20 bases between them. The CDR3 is 19 amino acids. This rearrangement joins TRBV3-1 (or the pseudogene TRBV3-2) to TRBJ2-1; TRBD1 might be the D (6 bases). The sample consisted of PBMCs or T cells enriched from blood (not recorded which). This sequence originates from a young woman who had recovered from COVID-19. Written as DNA, the CDR3 is TGTGCCAGCAGCCAAGATTTGTGGGGACAAATCCGCACCTACAATGAGCAGTTCTTC. Its protein is CASSQDLWGQIRTYNEQFF.